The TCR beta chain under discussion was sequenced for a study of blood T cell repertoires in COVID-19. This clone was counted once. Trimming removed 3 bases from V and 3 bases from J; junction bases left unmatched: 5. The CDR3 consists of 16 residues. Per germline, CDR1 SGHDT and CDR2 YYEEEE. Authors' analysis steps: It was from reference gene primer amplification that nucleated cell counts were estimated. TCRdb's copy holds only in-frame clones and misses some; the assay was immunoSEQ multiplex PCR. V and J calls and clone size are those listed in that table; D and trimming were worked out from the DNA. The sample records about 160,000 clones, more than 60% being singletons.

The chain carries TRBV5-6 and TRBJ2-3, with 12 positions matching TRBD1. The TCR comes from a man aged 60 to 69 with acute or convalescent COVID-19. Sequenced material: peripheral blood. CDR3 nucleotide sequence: TGTGCCAGCAGCTCCCCGGGACAGGGGGCGACAGATACGCAGTATTTT. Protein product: CASSSPGQGATDTQYF.